Each of the 15 T cell receptor beta chains below was sequenced from the same sample in a study of human T cells and chemical hapten exposure. As to time point: patch test 1, 2 weeks after DPC sensitization. Treatment denoted: therapeutic diphenylcyclopropenone sensitization with weekly scalp DPC. A single record per CDR3 protein comes from TCRdb applying MiXCR to the RACE reads. The data hold 300,000 to 350,000 distinct CDR3 sequences, with under 9% observed a single time. The material sequenced was whole blood, taken in connection with sensitization to the hapten diphenylcyclopropenone (DPC). Receptors originate from a woman aged 18 to 35 with alopecia areata. Some clones in this sample may be carry-over from other donors' samples.

The chain is built from TRBV12-3 or TRBV12-4 and TRBJ1-6; D uncertain. This CDR3 has 12 amino acids. V was trimmed by 4 bases and J by 10 bases, leaving 8 bases between them. The CDR3 DNA reads TGTGCCAGCAGTTCCCGGGAATCACCCCTCCACTTT. This sequence encodes CASSSRESPLHF.

This clonotype was counted only a few times. V usage is TRBV5-6 and J usage is TRBJ2-5; 11 bases agree with TRBD1. Germline assignment: CDR1 SGHDT and CDR2 YYEEEE. The ends lost 0 bases at V and 9 bases at J; junction bases unmatched: 13. The CDR3 sequence is 17 residues long. CDR3 sequence reads: CASSLEVLGQGAAPQYF. The CDR3 DNA reads TGTGCCAGCAGCTTGGAGGTTCTTGGACAGGGGGCTGCGCCCCAGTACTTC.

This clonotype was seen only a few times. The V and J genes are TRBV12-3 or TRBV12-4 and TRBJ1-1; D not resolved. This CDR3 comprises 14 residues. The V end lost 2 bases, the J end lost 4 bases, and 11 bases lay between the germline ends. CDR3 amino acids: CASSLPGLLTEAFF. The CDR3 coding sequence is TGTGCCAGCAGTTTACCGGGTCTTCTCACTGAAGCTTTCTTT.

There are many counts of this clonotype. The chain employs TRBV21-1 and TRBJ2-7. TRBV21-1 is deemed a pseudogene. The CDR3 runs to 15 residues. DNA for the CDR3: TGTGCCAGCAGCAAAGCCGTTAAGGGATCCTACGAGCAGTACTTC. It is translated as CASSKAVKGSYEQYF.

This clonotype appeared a few times. The J gene is TRBJ1-5, the V gene TRBV7-2; D uncertain. CDR3 size: 15 residues. Trimming shortened V by 0 bases and J by 3 bases, and 9 bases separated the two germline ends. Germline V gene data show CDR1 as SGHTA and CDR2 as FQGNSA. CDR3 region: CASSLAGYDNQPQHF. In nucleotides, the CDR3 is TGTGCCAGCAGCTTAGCAGGGTATGACAATCAGCCCCAGCATTTT.

The rearrangement uses TRBV5-1 and TRBJ1-1, with 9 positions matching TRBD1. The CDR3 consists of 17 residues. From germline, CDR1 is SGHRS and CDR2 YFSETQ. Germline trimming cut 4 bases from V and 7 bases from J; bases unmatched to any gene: 17. The CDR3 coding sequence is TGCGCCAGCAGCCTCCAGCCTGGACAGGGGAAATTTATTGAAGCTTTCTTT. It translates to CASSLQPGQGKFIEAFF.

The genes are TRBV5-5 and TRBJ2-7; D is uncertain. CDR3 length: 13 amino acids. Germline CDR1 reads SGHKS; CDR2 reads YYEKEE (reference sequence). V was clipped by 0 bases and J by 2 bases, with 6 bases between them. The CDR3 protein is CASSLDLPYEQYF. The CDR3 DNA is TGTGCCAGCAGCTTGGACTTGCCCTACGAGCAGTACTTC.

CDR3 amino acids: CASSFKRGSTDTQYF. The DNA of the CDR3 is TGTGCCAGCAGCTTCAAGAGGGGAAGCACAGATACGCAGTATTTT. The rearrangement joins TRBV5-4 to TRBJ2-3, with D possibly called TRBD1 or TRBD2 (5 bases each). V shed 2 bases and J shed 0 bases, with 10 bases lying between them. CDR1 is SGHNT, CDR2 YYREEE, per germline (reference sequence). CDR3 length: 15 residues.

This clonotype was seen many times. This rearrangement joins TRBV28 to TRBJ2-2; D is unclear. Per the germline V gene, CDR1 is MDHEN and CDR2 is SYDVKM. V lost 8 bases, J lost 4 bases, and 8 bases lay in between. This CDR3 is built from 12 residues. In nucleotides, the CDR3 is TGTGCCAGCGCCCGGTTCACCGGGGAGCTGTTTTTT. Translation gives CASARFTGELFF.

This clonotype was seen a few times. As the CDR3 is not closed by the conserved phenylalanine or tryptophan, this likely results from a read error. It is unclear where the CDR3 begins or ends on the DNA, so no DNA is shown, and the CDR3 is as TCRdb lists it. The rearrangement joins TRBV7-8 to TRBJ2-3; the table's D gene call, TRBD1, was not cross checked with the DNA. Per germline, CDR1 SGHVS and CDR2 FQNEAQ. A total of 11 residues make up the CDR3, ends included. Here the CDR3 reads CASSLPTLGPP.

The table lists this clonotype with a few counts. The chain uses TRBV6-6 and TRBJ1-2; a possible D gene is TRBD1 (6 bases). The CDR3 totals 13 residues. Germline V gene lookup returns CDR1 MNHNY and CDR2 SVGAGI (reference sequence). V was shortened by 7 bases and J by 6 bases, with 15 bases between the two germline ends. CDR3 nucleotides: TGTGCCAGCACCAGGGGCCCCTCGGATGGCTACACCTTC. Residues: CASTRGPSDGYTF.

V and J are TRBV5-4 and TRBJ1-1; D possibly corresponds to TRBD1 (6 bases). Per the germline V gene, CDR1 is SGHNT and CDR2 is YYREEE (reference sequence). V gave up 4 bases and J gave up 3 bases, with 10 bases separating them. The CDR3 totals 13 residues. In nucleotides, the CDR3 is TGTGCCAGCAGCGTTAACAGGGACACTGAAGCTTTCTTT. Translation gives CASSVNRDTEAFF.

The rearrangement uses TRBV12-3 or TRBV12-4 and TRBJ1-1; possibly TRBD1 for D (6 bases). The CDR3 consists of 11 residues. V shed 7 bases and J shed 7 bases, with 10 bases lying between them. The CDR3 protein is CASIQGFEAFF. For the CDR3, the DNA is TGTGCCAGCATCCAGGGGTTTGAAGCTTTCTTT.

This clonotype has more than one count but fewer than ten. This chain joins TRBV19 and TRBJ2-7, with D unclear. The CDR3 loop spans 16 amino acids. CDR1 is LNHDA and CDR2 is SQIVND in the germline V gene (reference sequence). Trimming shortened V by 0 bases and J by 2 bases, and 14 bases separated the two germline ends. As DNA, the CDR3 is TGTGCCAGTAGTATAGACCTAACACCGGAGACCTACGAGCAGTACTTC. It translates to CASSIDLTPETYEQYF.

The CDR3 bases are TGCGCCAGCAGCTTGGAGGTTAACAGACCATATGAAGCTTTCTTT. The encoded protein is CASSLEVNRPYEAFF. V usage is TRBV5-1 and J usage is TRBJ1-1, with D unclear. Germline lookup yields CDR1 SGHRS and CDR2 YFSETQ. The ends were cut back, 0 bases at V and 7 bases at J, with 16 bases in the middle. The CDR3 extends over 15 amino acids. Together with reference TRBV5-1 and TRBJ1-1, the CDR3 gives the full variable domain: KAGVTQTPRYLIKTRGQQVTLSCSPISGHRSVSWYQQTPGQGLQFLFEYFSETQRNKGNFPGRFSGRQFSNSRSEMNVSTLELGDSALYLCASSLEVNRPYEAFFGQGTRLTVV.